This TCR beta chain was recorded in a study of blood T cell repertoires in COVID-19. Study overall: COVID-19 samples, acute and convalescent, were from the United States, Italy and Spain. Nucleic acid was either cDNA or gDNA, and it came from T cells, B-cell-depleted T cells, or PBMCs.

This CDR3 region has 15 residues. The germline CDR1 and CDR2 sequences are SNHLY and FYNNEI. V lost 3 bases and J lost 5; bases outside the gene matches: 7. In the study's own analysis: Amplifying reference gene primers gave estimates of nucleated cell counts. The table came from immunoSEQ multiplex PCR; TCRdb's copy has only in-frame clones and leaves some out. V and J calls and clone size are copied from that table; D and trimming were computed from the DNA. The data hold some 280,000 clones, with around nine tenths observed a single time. What was sequenced was peripheral blood. This TCR came from a woman between 40 and 50 years old who had recovered from COVID-19. The V gene is TRBV2, the J gene TRBJ2-5; 9 bases are shared with TRBD1. CDR3 amino acids: CASSEEQGASETQYF. CDR3 nucleotides: TGTGCCAGCAGTGAGGAACAGGGGGCAAGCGAGACCCAGTACTTC.